The 5 T cell receptor beta chains in this list originate from one sample, sequenced in a study of T cell changes during pregnancy in multiple sclerosis. The repertoire was sequenced with immunoSEQ multiplex PCR; TCRdb's copy has only in-frame clones and lacks some. This table holds some 47,000 clones, roughly 90% found once. The starting material was peripheral blood, obtained in the first trimester of pregnancy. The receptors shown here come from a female donor with multiple sclerosis, enrolled in a pregnancy study.

This chain joins TRBV4-1 and TRBJ1-2; tentatively, D is TRBD1 (6 bases). Germline V lookup: CDR1 MGHRA, CDR2 YSYEKL. The CDR3 sequence is 13 residues long. V gave up 8 bases and J gave up 8 bases, with 18 bases separating them. This CDR3 is CASPQGPSGGYTF. For the CDR3, the DNA is TGCGCCAGCCCCCAGGGGCCCTCCGGGGGCTACACCTTC.

The chain couples TRBV11-2 to TRBJ2-5; 8 nucleotides line up with TRBD2. Per germline, CDR1 SGHAT and CDR2 FQNNGV. Trimming at V came to 5 bases and at J to 5 bases, leaving 10 bases not matched to a gene. This CDR3 is built from 15 residues. The CDR3 DNA reads TGTGCCAGCAGCCCGCCCGGGACTAGGATTGAGACCCAGTACTTC. Translated, it gives CASSPPGTRIETQYF.

This chain uses TRBV6-5 with TRBJ2-2, with 9 bases identical to TRBD1. The length of the CDR3 is 15 residues. CDR1 is MNHEY and CDR2 is SVGAGI in the germline V gene. After removal of 6 bases from V and 7 bases from J, the junction contained 9 bases not matched to a gene. The CDR3 coding sequence is TGTGCCAGCAGCCAGGGACAGGGAGGGGGCGGGGAGCTGTTTTTT. It translates to CASSQGQGGGGELFF.

V and J are TRBV19 and TRBJ2-3, with D possibly being TRBD1 (6 bases). Germline CDR1 LNHDA, CDR2 SQIVND (reference sequence). This CDR3 comprises 14 residues. Trimming left V 8 bases short and J 3 bases short, with 15 bases between. CDR3: CASRNRVLTDTQYF. Here the CDR3 DNA reads TGTGCCAGTCGGAACAGGGTGCTAACAGATACGCAGTATTTT.

DNA of the CDR3: TGCGCCAGCAGCCAAGGGTCGGCCCATGGCGGTGGCTACACCTTC. This sequence encodes CASSQGSAHGGGYTF. The chain is built from TRBV4-1 and TRBJ1-2; no definite D call. CDR3 length equals 15 residues. Trimming took off 1 base at V and 7 bases at J, with 16 bases between the two ends. Per the germline V gene, CDR1 is MGHRA and CDR2 is YSYEKL.